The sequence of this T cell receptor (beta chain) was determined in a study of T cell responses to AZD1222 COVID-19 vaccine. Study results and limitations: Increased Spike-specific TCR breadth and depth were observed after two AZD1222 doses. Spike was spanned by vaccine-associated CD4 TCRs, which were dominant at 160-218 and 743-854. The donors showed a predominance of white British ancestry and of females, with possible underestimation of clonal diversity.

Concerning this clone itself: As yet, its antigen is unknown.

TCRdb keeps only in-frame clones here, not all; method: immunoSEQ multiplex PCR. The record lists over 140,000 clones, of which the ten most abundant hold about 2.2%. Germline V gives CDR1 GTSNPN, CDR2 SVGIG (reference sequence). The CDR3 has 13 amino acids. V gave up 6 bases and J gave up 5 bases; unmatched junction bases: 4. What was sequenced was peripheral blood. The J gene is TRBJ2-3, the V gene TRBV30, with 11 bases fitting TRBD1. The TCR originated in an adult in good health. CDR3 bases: TGTGCCTGCGGACAGGGGGCCGAAGATACGCAGTATTTT. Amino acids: CACGQGAEDTQYF.